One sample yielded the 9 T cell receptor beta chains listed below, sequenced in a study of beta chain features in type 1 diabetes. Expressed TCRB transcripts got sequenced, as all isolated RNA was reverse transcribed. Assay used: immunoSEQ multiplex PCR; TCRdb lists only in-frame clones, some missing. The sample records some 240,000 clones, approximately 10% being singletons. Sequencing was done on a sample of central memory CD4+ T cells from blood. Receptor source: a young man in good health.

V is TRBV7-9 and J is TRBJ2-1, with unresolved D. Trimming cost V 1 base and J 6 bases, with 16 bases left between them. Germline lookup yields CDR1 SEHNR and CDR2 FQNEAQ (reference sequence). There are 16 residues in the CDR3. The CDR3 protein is CASSLGRPISPNEQFF. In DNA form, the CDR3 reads TGTGCCAGCAGCTTAGGACGACCTATTTCCCCCAATGAGCAGTTCTTC.

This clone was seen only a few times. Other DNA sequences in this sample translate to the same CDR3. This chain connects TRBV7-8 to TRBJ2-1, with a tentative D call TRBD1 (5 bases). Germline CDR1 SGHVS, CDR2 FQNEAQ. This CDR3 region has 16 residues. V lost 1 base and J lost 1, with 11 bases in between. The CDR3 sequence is CASSLGWGGSYNEQFF. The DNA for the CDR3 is TGTGCCAGCAGCTTAGGATGGGGCGGTTCCTACAATGAGCAGTTCTTC.

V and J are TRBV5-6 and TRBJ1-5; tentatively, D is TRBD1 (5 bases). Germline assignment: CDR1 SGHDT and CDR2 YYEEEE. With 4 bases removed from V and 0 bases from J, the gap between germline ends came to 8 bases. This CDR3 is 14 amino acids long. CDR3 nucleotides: TGTGCCAGCAGCGGCAGGGATAGCAATCAGCCCCAGCATTTT. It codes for CASSGRDSNQPQHF.

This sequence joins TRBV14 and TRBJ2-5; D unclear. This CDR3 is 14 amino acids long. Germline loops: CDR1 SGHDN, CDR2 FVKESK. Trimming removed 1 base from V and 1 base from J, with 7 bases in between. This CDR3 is CASSQVRTQETQYF. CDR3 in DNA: TGTGCCAGCAGCCAAGTACGGACCCAAGAGACCCAGTACTTC.

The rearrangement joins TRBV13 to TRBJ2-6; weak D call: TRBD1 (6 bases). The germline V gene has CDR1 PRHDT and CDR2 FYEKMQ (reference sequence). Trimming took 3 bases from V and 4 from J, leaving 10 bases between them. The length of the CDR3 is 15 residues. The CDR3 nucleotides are TGTGCCAGCAGCTTGCCAGGGGCCGGGGCCAACGTCCTGACTTTC. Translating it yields CASSLPGAGANVLTF.

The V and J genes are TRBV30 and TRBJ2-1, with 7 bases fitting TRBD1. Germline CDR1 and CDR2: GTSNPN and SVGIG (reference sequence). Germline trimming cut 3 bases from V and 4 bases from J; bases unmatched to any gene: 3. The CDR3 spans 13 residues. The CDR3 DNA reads TGTGCCTGGAGCCCGGGACAGTACAATGAGCAGTTCTTC. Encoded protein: CAWSPGQYNEQFF.

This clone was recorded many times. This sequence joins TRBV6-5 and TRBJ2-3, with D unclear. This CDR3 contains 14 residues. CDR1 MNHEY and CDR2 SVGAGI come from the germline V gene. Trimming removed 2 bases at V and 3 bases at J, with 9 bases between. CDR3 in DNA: TGTGCCAGCAGTTACAGGGTGAGGACAGATACGCAGTATTTT. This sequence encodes CASSYRVRTDTQYF.

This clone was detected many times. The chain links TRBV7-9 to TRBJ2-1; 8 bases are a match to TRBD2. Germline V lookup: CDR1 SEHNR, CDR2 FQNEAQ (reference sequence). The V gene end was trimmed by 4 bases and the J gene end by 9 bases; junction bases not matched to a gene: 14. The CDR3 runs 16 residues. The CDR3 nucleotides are TGTGCCAGCAGCTACAGGGTAGCGGGAAATGGCGGTGAGCAGTTCTTC. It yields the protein CASSYRVAGNGGEQFF.

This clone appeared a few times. Here the CDR3 DNA reads TGTGCCAGCAGTGTTGCGGGACAAGAGACCCAGTACTTC. It encodes CASSVAGQETQYF. The J gene is TRBJ2-5, the V gene TRBV6-1; D is perhaps TRBD2 (6 bases). V was shortened by 4 bases and J by 2 bases, with 8 bases between the two germline ends. This CDR3 is built from 13 residues. Germline V lookup: CDR1 MNHNS, CDR2 SASEGT.